The 21 T cell receptor beta chains reported below all come from one sample, sequenced in a study of monozygotic twins with inflammatory bowel disease. TCRdb re-called the 5' RACE reads; one entry per CDR3 protein, DNA not given. The listing records around 450,000 distinct CDR3 sequences. Sample: blood. The receptor set was obtained from a human donor with ulcerative colitis or Crohn's disease, or a healthy co-twin of an affected twin (not recorded which).

The V call is TRBV5-4, the J call TRBJ2-7; TCRdb returns TRBD1, unconfirmable since there is no DNA. Per the germline V gene, CDR1 is SGHNT and CDR2 is YYREEE (reference sequence). The CDR3 has 13 residues. The CDR3 loop is CASSSEGIYEQYF. Supplemented by reference TRBV5-4 and TRBJ2-7, the full variable domain reads ETGVTQSPTHLIKTRGQQVTLRCSSQSGHNTVSWYQQALGQGPQFIFQYYREEENGRGNFPPRFSGLQFPNYSSELNVNALELDDSALYLCASSSEGIYEQYFGPGTRLTVT.

The V gene is TRBV12-3 or TRBV12-4, the J gene TRBJ2-7; TCRdb proposes TRBD1, but this gene call is untestable without DNA. The CDR3 has 14 residues. CDR3 region: CASSIEQGANEQYF.

The chain joins TRBV6-2 or TRBV6-3 to TRBJ1-5; TCRdb indicates TRBD1, and absent DNA this call remains unverified. There are 15 residues in the CDR3. The germline V gene encodes CDR1 MNHEY and CDR2 SVGEGT. CDR3 in amino acids: CAISTGGGGNQPQHF.

This rearrangement joins TRBV7-2 to TRBJ1-4. Germline values: CDR1 SGHTA, CDR2 FQGNSA. The CDR3 runs 15 residues. The CDR3 loop reads CASSLDPGIGEKLFF. Full variable domain (remainder filled in from reference TRBV7-2 and TRBJ1-4): GAGVSQSPSNKVTEKGKDVELRCDPISGHTALYWYRQSLGQGLEFLIYFQGNSAPDKSGLPSDRFSAERTGGSVSTLTIQRTQQEDSAVYLCASSLDPGIGEKLFFGSGTQLSVL.

The V call is TRBV14, the J call TRBJ2-5; TCRdb calls TRBD2, which cannot be checked without DNA. The CDR3 covers 14 residues. Germline CDR1 SGHDN, CDR2 FVKESK. CDR3 residues: CASSQLGREETQYF.

This chain joins TRBV11-2 and TRBJ2-2; TCRdb's D gene call, TRBD1, goes unchecked for lack of DNA. This CDR3 spans 14 amino acids. Per the germline V gene, CDR1 is SGHAT and CDR2 is FQNNGV. The chain's CDR3 is CASSPRTSTGELFF. Filled out from reference TRBV11-2 and TRBJ2-2, the complete variable domain reads EAGVAQSPRYKIIEKRQSVAFWCNPISGHATLYWYQQILGQGPKLLIQFQNNGVVDDSQLPKDRFSAERLKGVDSTLKIQPAKLEDSAVYLCASSPRTSTGELFFGEGSRLTVL.

The chain combines TRBV10-3 with TRBJ2-1. The CDR3 loop spans 17 amino acids. Germline V CDR1 and CDR2: ENHRY, SYGVKD. CDR3 region: CAISELVVGHSYNEQFF.

The V gene is TRBV4-3, the J gene TRBJ2-2. The CDR3 is made up of 13 amino acids. CDR1 LGHNA and CDR2 YSLEER come from the germline V gene. Here the CDR3 reads CASSQEGPGELFF.

V is TRBV5-1 and J is TRBJ2-1. Looked up from germline, CDR1 is SGHRS and CDR2 is YFSETQ. This CDR3 contains 15 residues. This chain's CDR3 is CASSLGNTYYNEQFF.

This chain's CDR3 is CASSFPSGTEQFF. The chain employs TRBV7-9 and TRBJ2-1; TCRdb names TRBD2, which stays unverified in the absence of DNA. The CDR3 is 13 residues long. The germline gives CDR1 SEHNR, CDR2 FQNEAQ (reference sequence).

This chain joins TRBV28 and TRBJ1-1. Germline values: CDR1 MDHEN, CDR2 SYDVKM. There are 13 residues in the CDR3. The CDR3 protein is CAHLGENHAEAFF.

The chain uses TRBV5-1 and TRBJ2-5; the D call from TCRdb, TRBD1, cannot be confirmed without DNA. This CDR3 contains 15 residues. Germline-derived CDR1 and CDR2 are SGHRS and YFSETQ. CDR3 sequence: CASSLAAQGQETQYF.

This rearrangement joins TRBV4-2 to TRBJ2-3; TCRdb indicates TRBD1, and absent DNA this call remains unverified. The germline gives CDR1 LGHNA, CDR2 YNFKEQ. The CDR3 has 18 amino acids. The CDR3 spells CASSQDLVTGISTDTQYF.

The rearrangement links TRBV6-2 or TRBV6-3 to TRBJ1-5. The CDR3 extends over 14 amino acids. Per germline, CDR1 MNHEY and CDR2 SVGEGT. CDR3: CASSYLGSNQPQHF.

V is TRBV7-9 and J is TRBJ1-4. CDR1 and CDR2 (germline): SEHNR, FQNEAQ (reference sequence). The CDR3 contains 15 residues. The CDR3 loop reads CASSTPLARNEKLFF.

The chain joins TRBV5-1 to TRBJ2-7; TCRdb picks TRBD1, but there is no DNA to check that call. Germline values: CDR1 SGHRS, CDR2 YFSETQ. CDR3 size: 14 residues. The CDR3 is CASSSGTDSYEQYF. The whole variable domain, remainder taken from reference TRBV5-1 and TRBJ2-7, is KAGVTQTPRYLIKTRGQQVTLSCSPISGHRSVSWYQQTPGQGLQFLFEYFSETQRNKGNFPGRFSGRQFSNSRSEMNVSTLELGDSALYLCASSSGTDSYEQYFGPGTRLTVT.

The genes are TRBV12-3 or TRBV12-4 and TRBJ1-1; the TRBD1 assignment by TCRdb is unverifiable without DNA. The CDR3 has 16 residues. The CDR3 sequence: CASSFSAGPMNTEAFF.

The chain employs TRBV12-3 or TRBV12-4 and TRBJ2-1; TCRdb outputs TRBD2, but without DNA this stays unchecked. CDR3 length equals 16 residues. CDR3 sequence: CASSPFPGLADNEQFF.

The chain employs TRBV7-2 and TRBJ2-1; TCRdb lists TRBD1, though no DNA is available to test this call. The CDR3 covers 17 residues. CDR1 is SGHTA, CDR2 FQGNSA, per germline. The CDR3 loop is CASSPFLLGGGTNEQFF.

This chain uses TRBV4-2 with TRBJ1-2; the TRBD1 assignment by TCRdb is unverifiable without DNA. There are 15 residues in the CDR3. Germline CDR1 and CDR2: LGHNA and YNFKEQ. The CDR3: CASSQSPTGAYGYTF.

Here the CDR3 reads CASSYLAPGTSGAHTDTQYF. The chain links TRBV6-2 or TRBV6-3 to TRBJ2-3; the D call of TRBD2 rests on TCRdb alone, since no DNA is present to check it. The germline gives CDR1 MNHEY, CDR2 SVGEGT. The CDR3 length is 20 residues.